This T cell receptor (beta chain) was profiled in a study of T cells after yellow fever vaccination. Study outcomes and limitations: Reappearing after the booster were most of the clones from primary vaccination (96% CD4, roughly 86% CD8).

Trimming took off 5 bases at V and 6 bases at J, with 4 bases between the two ends. Looked up from germline, CDR1 is SQVTM and CDR2 is ANQGSEA. This CDR3 has 10 residues. TCRdb reprocessed the 5' RACE reads via MiXCR and lists one record per CDR3 protein. This sample has approximately 550,000 distinct CDR3 sequences, with about a fifth found just once. In the case of this clonotype: Its antigen is as yet unknown.

This receptor was obtained from a man aged 25 to 40 who received the YFV17D yellow fever vaccine. This chain joins TRBV29-1 and TRBJ2-2, with no clear D. Source: PBMCs, taken 15 days after the yellow fever booster vaccination. This CDR3 reads CSVLSGELFF. The CDR3, as DNA: TGCAGCGTTTTGTCCGGGGAGCTGTTTTTT.